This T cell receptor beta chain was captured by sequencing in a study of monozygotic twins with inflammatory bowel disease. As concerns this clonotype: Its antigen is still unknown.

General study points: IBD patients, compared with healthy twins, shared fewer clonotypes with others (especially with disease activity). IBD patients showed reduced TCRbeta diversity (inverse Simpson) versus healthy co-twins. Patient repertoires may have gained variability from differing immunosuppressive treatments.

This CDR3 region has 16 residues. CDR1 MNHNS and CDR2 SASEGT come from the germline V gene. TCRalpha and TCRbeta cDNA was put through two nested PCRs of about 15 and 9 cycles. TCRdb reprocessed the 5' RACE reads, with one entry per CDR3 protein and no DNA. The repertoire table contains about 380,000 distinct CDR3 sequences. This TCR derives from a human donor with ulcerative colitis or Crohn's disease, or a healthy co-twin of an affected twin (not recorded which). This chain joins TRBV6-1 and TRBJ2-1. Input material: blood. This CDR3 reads CASGRGAGDPYNEQFF.